The source of this T cell receptor (beta chain) is a study of T cells in Graves' hyperthyroidism and ophthalmopathy. Whole-study findings and limits: Blood also carried most thyroid clonotypes expanded above 0.001.

This CDR3 is 16 amino acids long. Trimming removed 0 bases at V and 5 bases at J, with 14 bases between. Germline V gene lookup returns CDR1 SGHVS and CDR2 FQNEAQ. TCR beta CDR3 sequences were amplified from RNA transcripts. The TCR CDR3 was amplified in a first-round RT-PCR using the HTBI primer set. One entry per CDR3 protein, called by TCRdb with MiXCR from the multiplex PCR reads. The sample yields approximately 330,000 distinct CDR3 sequences, roughly 20% seen once. Only a few counts were recorded for this clonotype. Antigen unknown. The sequencing sample was made of blood. This clonotype was sampled from a woman between 50 and 59 years old with Graves' hyperthyroidism. V usage is TRBV7-8 and J usage is TRBJ1-5, with D perhaps matching TRBD1 (5 bases). The CDR3 coding sequence is TGTGCCAGCAGCTTAGCGACCGTGGGGGGTTATCAGCCCCAGCATTTT. Encoded protein: CASSLATVGGYQPQHF.